This entry features one T cell receptor (beta chain) sequence. The record originates from a study of blood T cell repertoires in COVID-19. Produced via immunoSEQ multiplex PCR; TCRdb's table is partial and in-frame only. The table shows some 90,000 clones, with approximately 90% occurring only once. The germline V gene encodes CDR1 SGHAT and CDR2 FQNNGV. The CDR3 extends over 14 amino acids. The trim removed 5 bases at V and 10 bases at J, leaving 6 bases unmatched. The J gene is TRBJ2-1, the V gene TRBV11-2; TRBD2 agrees at 12 bases. The sequence came from a woman aged 55-70 years with COVID-19, enrolled during active disease. The sequenced sample consisted of peripheral blood. The CDR3 nucleotides are TGTGCCAGCAGCCTCCTAGCGGGGGGGCAAGAGCAGTTCTTC. Translating gives CASSLLAGGQEQFF.